This passage covers 18 T cell receptor beta chains from one sample sequenced in a study of shared clonotypes between healthy human individuals. Libraries were prepared by immunoSEQ multiplex PCR; TCRdb keeps only in-frame clonotypes and omits some of them. The sample shows millions of clones, 90% to 95% of them seen only once. Sequenced: naive CD4+ T cells sorted from blood. The subset here: CD45RA+ positively selected. Receptor source: a man younger than 30 in good health.

The chain employs TRBV4-1 and TRBJ2-2, with TRBD2 matching over 9 bases. V shed 1 base, J shed 7 bases, and the junction held 4 bases outside the gene matches. Per germline, CDR1 MGHRA and CDR2 YSYEKL. CDR3 length: 15 amino acids. The CDR3 sequence: CASSQALAGLGELFF. The CDR3, as DNA: TGCGCCAGCAGCCAAGCCCTAGCGGGGCTCGGGGAGCTGTTTTTT.

As DNA, the CDR3 is TGCGCCAGCAGCCAAGCCTTGGACTCTGGGGCCAACGTCCTGACTTTC. It specifies CASSQALDSGANVLTF. The gene calls are TRBV4-3 and TRBJ2-6, with D unclear. CDR1 and CDR2 from the germline V gene are LGHNA and YSLEER. This CDR3 spans 16 amino acids. The V gene lost 1 base and the J gene lost 0 bases, with 7 bases spanning the gap.

The rearrangement links TRBV7-2 to TRBJ1-4; a weak D match, TRBD1 (5 bases). The V end lost 5 bases, the J end lost 4 bases, and 17 bases lay between the germline ends. The CDR3 covers 16 residues. Germline CDR1 SGHTA, CDR2 FQGNSA. CDR3 nucleotide sequence: TGTGCCAGCAGCCCACGGTGGGCAGGGTATAATGAAAAACTGTTTTTT. Translation: CASSPRWAGYNEKLFF.

CDR3 sequence (DNA): TGTGCCAGCAGGGTAGATCTCATCTTCACAGATACGCAGTATTTT. Translated: CASRVDLIFTDTQYF. This chain uses TRBV6-5 with TRBJ2-3; D uncertain. Germline CDR1 is MNHEY and CDR2 is SVGAGI. Deletions cut 6 bases from V and 2 bases from J, with 15 bases between. This CDR3 comprises 15 residues.

The J gene is TRBJ2-5, the V gene TRBV5-1; D may be TRBD1 or TRBD2 (6 bases each). Deletions cut 5 bases from V and 5 bases from J, with 16 bases between. Germline CDR1 reads SGHRS; CDR2 reads YFSETQ. This CDR3 spans 14 amino acids. This CDR3 reads CASSPGASRETQYF. CDR3 bases: TGCGCCAGCAGTCCGGGGGCTAGCCGGGAGACCCAGTACTTC.

The chain is built from TRBV19 and TRBJ1-5; D ambiguous. V lost 0 bases, J lost 6 bases, and 6 bases lay in between. Germline V gene data show CDR1 as LNHDA and CDR2 as SQIVND (reference sequence). This CDR3 spans 13 amino acids. Written as DNA, the CDR3 is TGTGCCAGTAGTATAGATCTGGGTCAGCCCCAGCATTTT. It codes for CASSIDLGQPQHF.

V is TRBV27 and J is TRBJ2-3; D is undetermined. The germline V gene encodes CDR1 MNHEY and CDR2 SMNVEV (reference sequence). Trimming left V 3 bases short and J 4 bases short, with 11 bases between. This CDR3 spans 14 amino acids. The CDR3 spells CASSFSSLADTQYF. CDR3 in DNA: TGTGCCAGCAGTTTCTCTAGTCTGGCAGATACGCAGTATTTT.

The rearrangement joins TRBV7-9 to TRBJ2-3; the D gene is possibly TRBD2 (5 bases). Germline CDR1 SEHNR, CDR2 FQNEAQ (reference sequence). Trimming removed 6 bases at V and 3 bases at J, with 7 bases between. The CDR3 is 12 residues long. CDR3: CASRLETDTQYF. The CDR3 bases are TGTGCCAGCAGACTAGAAACAGATACGCAGTATTTT.

The chain links TRBV5-1 to TRBJ2-2; 7 bases match TRBD1. The germline gives CDR1 SGHRS, CDR2 YFSETQ. The junction had 5 bases not matched to a gene; V was cut back by 3 bases and J by 0 bases. The CDR3 contains 16 residues. CDR3 in amino acids: CASSSSGTANTGELFF. The CDR3 DNA sequence: TGCGCCAGCAGCTCATCCGGGACAGCGAACACCGGGGAGCTGTTTTTT.

The chain joins TRBV27 to TRBJ2-1; TRBD2 matches 14 bases. The CDR3 loop spans 18 amino acids. The germline gives CDR1 MNHEY, CDR2 SMNVEV (reference sequence). V dropped 3 bases and J dropped 3; count of bases not matched to a gene: 7. Here the CDR3 DNA reads TGTGCCAGCAGTTTCTGGACTAGCGGGAGGCGAGACTACAATGAGCAGTTCTTC. Translated, it gives CASSFWTSGRRDYNEQFF.

This chain uses TRBV6-5 with TRBJ1-5; D may be TRBD1 (5 bases). This CDR3 contains 14 residues. Germline assignment: CDR1 MNHEY and CDR2 SVGAGI. V was pared by 6 bases and J by 1 base, with 10 bases between. The CDR3 nucleotides read TGTGCCAGCAGAACCCGGGGGAGCAATCAGCCCCAGCATTTT. Translated: CASRTRGSNQPQHF.

The chain is built from TRBV7-2 and TRBJ2-2, with 9 nucleotides matching TRBD1. With V trimmed by 7 bases and J by 4 bases, 10 bases remained unmatched. CDR3 length: 16 amino acids. Looked up from germline, CDR1 is SGHTA and CDR2 is FQGNSA. The CDR3 reads CASIPRAGQGTGELFF. The CDR3, as DNA: TGTGCCAGCATCCCTCGGGCGGGACAGGGCACCGGGGAGCTGTTTTTT.

This chain joins TRBV6-5 and TRBJ1-6; maybe TRBD1 (5 bases). Germline CDR1 MNHEY, CDR2 SVGAGI. There are 14 residues in the CDR3. V gave up 4 bases and J gave up 8 bases, with 12 bases separating them. The CDR3: CASSWSGMDSPLHF. The CDR3 nucleotides are TGTGCCAGCAGTTGGTCAGGGATGGATTCACCCCTCCACTTT.

A single count supports this clone. The rearrangement uses TRBV18 and TRBJ2-5, with D possibly matching TRBD1 (5 bases). The ends were cut back, 6 bases at V and 4 bases at J, with 18 bases in the middle. The CDR3 is 15 residues long. CDR1 KGHSH and CDR2 LQKENI come from the germline V gene. In nucleotides, the CDR3 is TGTGCCAGCTCCCCGTCCGGACAAGACGGAGAGACCCAGTACTTC. Its protein product is CASSPSGQDGETQYF.

This chain links TRBV5-1 with TRBJ2-2, with no clear D. Germline V gene lookup returns CDR1 SGHRS and CDR2 YFSETQ. The ends were cut back, 0 bases at V and 2 bases at J, with 5 bases in the middle. This CDR3 comprises 14 residues. The CDR3 region is CASSLGFNTGELFF. DNA of the CDR3: TGCGCCAGCAGCTTGGGATTCAACACCGGGGAGCTGTTTTTT.

The chain combines TRBV6-1 with TRBJ2-3, with TRBD2 matching 8 bases. The germline CDR1 and CDR2 sequences are MNHNS and SASEGT. This CDR3 spans 13 amino acids. After removal of 7 bases from V and 8 bases from J, the junction contained 8 bases not matched to a gene. The CDR3 DNA reads TGTGCCAGCACACTAGCGGCCTTAGCTACGCAGTATTTT. Protein: CASTLAALATQYF.

Of note for this clone: This sample also contains other DNA sequences that code for the same CDR3. This rearrangement joins TRBV9 to TRBJ2-7, with 9 bases matching TRBD1. In germline, CDR1 is SGDLS, CDR2 YYNGEE. The CDR3 contains 14 residues. V trimming: 3 bases; J trimming: 3 bases; junction bases outside the gene matches: 4. The CDR3 region is CASSAGQGYYEQYF. CDR3 bases: TGTGCCAGCAGCGCCGGACAGGGGTACTACGAGCAGTACTTC.

V gene TRBV27 combines with J gene TRBJ1-6; 8 bases align to TRBD1. The CDR3 is 14 residues long. V was clipped by 8 bases and J by 5 bases; unmatched bases: 5. Germline values: CDR1 MNHEY, CDR2 SMNVEV (reference sequence). CDR3 loop: CASGLTGDNSPLHF. The CDR3 region has the DNA TGTGCCAGCGGCTTGACAGGGGATAATTCACCCCTCCACTTT.